This paragraph covers one TCR beta chain sequence. The protocol was immunoSEQ multiplex PCR, while the TCRdb copy is restricted to in-frame clones and leaves out a portion. The table lists about 150,000 clones, 80% to 90% of them singletons. This entry comes from a study of blood T cell repertoires in COVID-19. Study context: The samples span acute and convalescent COVID-19 from the United States, Italy and Spain.

Germline V gene data show CDR1 as SGHTA and CDR2 as FQGTGA. The CDR3 has 14 residues. Trimming pared 7 bases from V and 1 base from J, leaving 10 bases between. Sample: peripheral blood. The genes are TRBV7-3 and TRBJ2-2; D may be TRBD1 (6 bases). This sequence originates from a middle-aged woman with acute or convalescent COVID-19. The CDR3 nucleotides read TGTGCCAGCACCGTGACAGGGAACACCGGGGAGCTGTTTTTT. Translation gives CASTVTGNTGELFF.